The 19 T cell receptor beta chains below were found in one sample sequenced in a study of T cell clonotyping in hematopoietic cell transplantation. Produced via immunoSEQ multiplex PCR; TCRdb's table is partial and in-frame only. The data hold roughly 29,000 clones, with 60% to 80% observed a single time. As for time point: recipient sample about 28 days before transplant, after cytoreduction. The source was peripheral blood mononuclear cells, collected before stem cell transplant. The receptors originated from a man aged 45-60 years with myelodysplastic syndrome. Some clones in this sample may be carry-over from other donors' samples.

This clone was picked up one time. The chain employs TRBV2 and TRBJ1-2; weak D call: TRBD1 (6 bases). Germline V gene lookup returns CDR1 SNHLY and CDR2 FYNNEI. The CDR3 runs 11 residues. Trimming left V 3 bases short and J 8 bases short, with 7 bases between. The CDR3 protein is CASSDGGGYTF. The CDR3 bases are TGTGCCAGCAGTGACGGGGGCGGCTACACCTTC.

The V call is TRBV6-5, the J call TRBJ1-3, with 7 positions matching TRBD1. The trim removed 6 bases at V and 2 bases at J, leaving 4 bases unmatched. The CDR3 extends over 14 amino acids. The germline V gene has CDR1 MNHEY and CDR2 SVGAGI. This chain's CDR3 is CASSSDRAGNTIYF. The DNA of the CDR3 is TGTGCCAGCAGCTCCGACAGGGCTGGAAACACCATATATTTT.

This clone was seen a few times. CDR3 residues: CASSWGYEQYF. In nucleotides, the CDR3 is TGTGCCAGCAGCTGGGGCTACGAGCAGTACTTC. The rearrangement uses TRBV14 and TRBJ2-7; D is uncertain. Trimming took 5 bases from V and 3 from J, leaving 5 bases between them. The germline V gene encodes CDR1 SGHDN and CDR2 FVKESK. CDR3 length equals 11 residues.

The chain joins TRBV6-6 to TRBJ1-5; TRBD1 aligns across 9 bases. With V trimmed by 2 bases and J by 2 bases, 1 base remained unmatched. Germline V CDR1 and CDR2: MNHNY, SVGAGI (reference sequence). The CDR3 is made up of 15 amino acids. CDR3 sequence reads: CASSYGDRGNQPQHF. The DNA of the CDR3 is TGTGCCAGCAGTTACGGGGACAGGGGCAATCAGCCCCAGCATTTT.

This clone was recorded only once. This sequence joins TRBV30 and TRBJ1-2, with TRBD1 as a possible D gene (6 bases). The CDR3 runs 15 residues. Trimming took 3 bases from V and 4 from J, leaving 18 bases between them. From germline, CDR1 is GTSNPN and CDR2 SVGIG (reference sequence). CDR3: CAWSPAGTRIYGYTF. The CDR3 DNA sequence: TGTGCCTGGAGCCCCGCCGGGACACGAATCTATGGCTACACCTTC.

In DNA form, the CDR3 reads TGCGCCAGCAGCCTTACCACAGGGGGCTGGTACGAGCAGTACTTC. Amino acids: CASSLTTGGWYEQYF. V is TRBV5-1 and J is TRBJ2-7; TRBD1 agrees at 9 bases. In germline, CDR1 is SGHRS, CDR2 YFSETQ. V gave up 4 bases and J gave up 4 bases; unmatched junction bases: 9. The CDR3 has 15 residues.

This chain links TRBV6-6 with TRBJ2-7; 8 nucleotides match TRBD1. The V segment lost 6 bases and the J segment 6 bases; nucleotides outside the gene matches: 13. The CDR3 runs 15 residues. CDR1 is MNHNY, CDR2 SVGAGI, per germline (reference sequence). In DNA form, the CDR3 reads TGTGCCAGCAGGTACCTTACGGGACAGGCGAGCGAGCAGTACTTC. Residues: CASRYLTGQASEQYF.

The chain is built from TRBV11-3 and TRBJ1-1; tentatively, D is TRBD1 (5 bases). The V end lost 3 bases, the J end lost 6 bases, and 11 bases lay between the germline ends. Germline V gene lookup returns CDR1 SGHNT and CDR2 YENEEA. CDR3 length: 13 amino acids. CDR3 in amino acids: CASSFGPRAEAFF. Here the CDR3 DNA reads TGTGCCAGCAGCTTCGGACCCAGGGCTGAAGCTTTCTTT.

The chain couples TRBV19 to TRBJ2-7; D ambiguous. The CDR3 loop spans 13 amino acids. The germline V and J ends were trimmed by 5 bases and 0 bases, with 8 bases remaining between them. CDR1 is LNHDA and CDR2 is SQIVND in the germline V gene (reference sequence). The DNA of the CDR3 is TGTGCCAGTAGTCGTCAGAGCTCCTACGAGCAGTACTTC. It specifies CASSRQSSYEQYF.

In its sample, this clone was seen once. V is TRBV29-1 and J is TRBJ2-1; D possibly corresponds to TRBD2 (5 bases). Germline CDR1 is SQVTM and CDR2 is ANQGSEA. V gave up 5 bases and J gave up 9 bases, with 11 bases separating them. This CDR3 is 11 amino acids long. The CDR3 coding sequence is TGCAGCGTTTCAAGCGGAGGTGAGCAGTTCTTC. Translation gives CSVSSGGEQFF.

CDR3 nucleotides: TGTGCCAGCAGTCAGGGAGTCTCTGGAAACACCATATATTTT. It yields the protein CASSQGVSGNTIYF. This chain links TRBV25-1 with TRBJ1-3; D is perhaps TRBD1 (5 bases). The CDR3 is 14 amino acids. Trimming took 5 bases from V and 0 from J, leaving 8 bases between them. Germline V lookup: CDR1 MGHDK, CDR2 SYGVNS.

The rearrangement uses TRBV7-3 and TRBJ2-2; D unresolved. This CDR3 comprises 14 residues. The V gene's germline CDR1 is SGHTA and CDR2 FQGTGA. V lost 5 bases and J 1 base, leaving 8 bases between the germline ends. DNA of the CDR3: TGTGCCAGCAGCCCAACACTGAACACCGGGGAGCTGTTTTTT. This gives the protein CASSPTLNTGELFF.

This clone appeared a few times. The chain uses TRBV5-4 and TRBJ2-1, with a weak D call TRBD2 (6 bases). This CDR3 is built from 16 residues. The germline CDR1 and CDR2 sequences are SGHNT and YYREEE (reference sequence). V lost 4 bases to trimming and J lost 0 bases, with 14 bases between them. Here the CDR3 DNA reads TGTGCCAGCAGCCCGGCGGGCGGGGACTCCTACAATGAGCAGTTCTTC. Its translation is CASSPAGGDSYNEQFF.

The V and J genes are TRBV6-5 and TRBJ1-3; D call uncertain. CDR3 length: 15 residues. V was cut by 0 bases and J by 4 bases, with 10 bases left in between. CDR1 MNHEY and CDR2 SVGAGI come from the germline V gene. The CDR3 is CASSYSTGVGNTIYF. In DNA form, the CDR3 reads TGTGCCAGCAGTTACTCGACGGGAGTCGGAAACACCATATATTTT.

The V gene is TRBV7-8, the J gene TRBJ2-6, with TRBD2 as a possible D gene (5 bases). Trimming shortened V by 5 bases and J by 0 bases, and 11 bases separated the two germline ends. CDR1 is SGHVS, CDR2 FQNEAQ, per germline. The CDR3 spans 16 residues. For the CDR3, the DNA is TGTGCCAGCAGCCCGAGGGCCAACTCTGGGGCCAACGTCCTGACTTTC. This gives the protein CASSPRANSGANVLTF.

The chain recombines TRBV30 with TRBJ2-3; TRBD1 might be the D (5 bases). There are 14 residues in the CDR3. Germline CDR1 is GTSNPN and CDR2 is SVGIG (reference sequence). Trimming left V 5 bases short and J 3 bases short, with 15 bases between. The CDR3 reads CAWARQTFTDTQYF. The CDR3 DNA sequence: TGTGCCTGGGCCCGACAGACCTTTACAGATACGCAGTATTTT. The full variable domain, with the rest looked up from reference TRBV30 and TRBJ2-3, is SQTIHQWPATLVQPVGSPLSLECTVEGTSNPNLYWYRQAAGRGLQLLFYSVGIGQISSEVPQNLSASRPQDRQFILSSKKLLLSDSGFYLCAWARQTFTDTQYFGPGTRLTVL.

This clone came up a few times. The chain joins TRBV29-1 to TRBJ2-4; D might be TRBD1 (5 bases). V was trimmed by 3 bases and J by 1 base, leaving 7 bases between them. Germline V gives CDR1 SQVTM, CDR2 ANQGSEA. This CDR3 has 13 residues. The CDR3 DNA follows: TGCAGCGTTGAGTCAGGGGCCAAAAACATTCAGTACTTC. Protein sequence: CSVESGAKNIQYF. Complete variable domain (other parts from reference TRBV29-1 and TRBJ2-4): SAVISQKPSRDICQRGTSLTIQCQVDSQVTMMFWYRQQPGQSLTLIATANQGSEATYESGFVIDKFPISRPNLTFSTLTVSNMSPEDSSIYLCSVESGAKNIQYFGAGTRLSVL.

CDR3 residues: CASSYFPGTDNSPLHF. The CDR3 region has the DNA TGTGCCAGCAGTTACTTCCCAGGGACAGATAATTCACCCCTCCACTTT. The chain links TRBV6-5 to TRBJ1-6, with 7 nucleotides matching TRBD1. This CDR3 spans 16 amino acids. V shed 1 base, J shed 5 bases, and the junction held 5 bases outside the gene matches. In germline, CDR1 is MNHEY, CDR2 SVGAGI.

The rearrangement uses TRBV6-5 and TRBJ1-1; D may be TRBD1 (5 bases). Germline V gene sequence: CDR1 MNHEY, CDR2 SVGAGI. V lost 7 bases, J lost 4 bases, and 16 bases lay in between. The CDR3 loop spans 14 amino acids. The CDR3: CASTNGGGITEAFF. The CDR3 coding sequence is TGTGCCAGCACCAACGGGGGAGGAATCACTGAAGCTTTCTTT.